Included here is one T cell receptor (beta chain) sequence, with context. There is no known antigen for this receptor. Base qualities are missing; no much larger clone stands one base away. Taken with the paper, the label for treatment or condition translates to: 19 received Ad26.COV2.S at low or high dose, single or two shots; 5 received placebo; per-sample allocation not given. Repertoires of vaccine and placebo recipients were sequenced from samples taken on day 63 after the first injection. In Cohort 1b, about two dozen adults aged 18-55 years were enrolled at a single site in Boston, USA, between 29 July and 7 August 2020. As a vaccine, Ad26.COV2.S was a replication-incompetent adenovirus type 26 vector that expressed a prefusion-stabilized SARS-CoV-2 spike protein derived from the original Wuhan strain. V is shortened by 7 bases, J by 2 bases, and the region joining them spans 6 bases. According to the germline V gene (reference sequence), CDR1 reads LNHDA and CDR2 reads SQIVND. Inclusive of the bounding cysteine and phenylalanine, the CDR3 is 12 residues long. The sequence is cut down to CDR3 DNA, 36 bases in frame from base 1.

This entry belongs to a study of Ad26.COV2.S vaccination and SARS-CoV-2 variants (dated by TCRdb to about 2021). Regarding the study in general: Vaccine-arm donors were drawn from COV1001, a multicentre, randomized, double-blind, placebo-controlled phase I-IIa trial of Ad26.COV2.S in healthy adults. Dosing of Ad26.COV2.S was intramuscular, at either 5x10^10 or 1x10^11 viral particles, delivered as one shot or as two shots spaced 56 days apart. TCRbeta repertoire sequencing was used to assess the specificity and breadth of SARS-CoV-2-reactive T cell receptors after Ad26.COV2.S vaccination. The TCR-sequenced set comprised around 30 samples: around 20 Ad26.COV2.S vaccine recipients, 5 placebo recipients and 8 SARS-CoV-2 convalescent individuals. Participants in the trial were split at random into five groups of five each, receiving low-dose or high-dose Ad26.COV2.S once or twice, or else placebo on both occasions. Investigators did not know the trial group allocation while performing experiments and assessing outcomes.

General study outcomes and caveats: The authors noted that the TCR breadth and depth analyses may have underestimated total T cell responses. After vaccination, spike-specific CD8+ and CD4+ T cell responses were reported to show substantial breadth. Non-spike TCR breadth was comparable between vaccine and placebo recipients, consistent with the vaccine containing only spike. The study lacked the statistical power to compare responses across vaccine doses or regimens. Higher spike-specific TCR breadth was observed in Ad26.COV2.S recipients than in placebo recipients (P = 0.0014).

The immunoSEQ Assay was the method used to sequence TCRbeta CDR3 regions. After extraction, genomic DNA underwent amplification by bias-controlled multiplex PCR, followed by high-throughput sequencing. As for the original processing: To quantify the absolute abundance of every unique TCRbeta CDR3 region, sequences were collapsed and filtered. T cell fraction was estimated by normalizing TCRbeta template counts to usable DNA, with usable DNA measured through amplification of reference genes found in all nucleated cells. Repertoire TCRs were annotated as SARS-CoV-2-specific by exact matching of V gene, CDR3 amino acid sequence and J gene to a known reactive TCR set. The reference SARS-CoV-2 TCR set was obtained from MIRA and was filtered for enrichment in COVID-19-positive ImmuneCODE repertoires, whereby public or cross-reactive TCRs were removed. Using the MIRA antigens, annotated TCRs were further analysed by specific ORF or by position within an ORF. Breadth was defined as the number of annotated unique rearrangements divided by the total number of unique productive rearrangements, and depth was defined as the summed frequency of the annotated unique rearrangements. Two-sided Wilcoxon rank-sum tests were applied when comparing TCR breadth between groups. TCRdb stores this immuneACCESS table with in-frame sequences only. Part of the clones is absent; in the studies checked, under half of the shortfall reflects unresolved V genes, and no reason is known for the rest. V and J calls and clone size are those listed in that table; D and trimming were worked out from the DNA. The sample records some 480,000 clones, about 83% of which are singletons. Around 13% of the sample belongs to the ten largest clones.

The chain joins TRBV19 to TRBJ1-3; no D gene can be assigned with confidence. This receptor was taken from a person aged 18-65 years who received the Ad26.COV2.S COVID-19 vaccine or a placebo. This material consisted of peripheral blood, taken in a trial of Ad26.COV2.S vaccine versus placebo. DNA sequence: TGTGCCAGTAACCGAGCTGGAAACACCATATATTTT. It codes for CASNRAGNTIYF. The full variable domain, with segments outside the CDR3 supplied by the reference TRBV19 and TRBJ1-3 proteins, appears as DGGITQSPKYLFRKEGQNVTLSCEQNLNHDAMYWYRQDPGQGLRLIYYSQIVNDFQKGDIAEGYSVSREKKESFPLTVTSAQKNPTAFYLCASNRAGNTIYFGEGSWLTVV.